This TCR beta chain was recorded in a study of blood T cells in healthy people across ages. Findings and caveats of the study: A roughly linear fall in TCR beta diversity per million T cells was seen with increasing age. PBMCs left unsorted prevented a conclusive naive versus antigen-experienced comparison.

Comments on this clonotype: Its antigen is undetermined.

Samples each yielded at least 6 micrograms of total RNA. A second PCR, run for 7 to 11 cycles, used a sample-barcoded 5' primer plus a J-beta primer mix. MiXCR, run by TCRdb on the 5' RACE reads, gives a single entry per CDR3 protein. The data contain about 1,400,000 distinct CDR3 sequences, 59% of them singletons. The sample taken for sequencing was blood. This sequence originates from a man younger than 35 in good health.

The CDR3 DNA reads TGTGCCAGCATCCGGACAGGCCGGTACACAGATACGCAGTATTTT. Protein sequence: CASIRTGRYTDTQYF. The rearrangement joins TRBV5-5 to TRBJ2-3; TRBD1 agrees at 7 bases. This CDR3 region has 15 residues. Looked up from germline, CDR1 is SGHKS and CDR2 is YYEKEE (reference sequence). The junction had 9 bases not matched to a gene; V was cut back by 6 bases and J by 2 bases.